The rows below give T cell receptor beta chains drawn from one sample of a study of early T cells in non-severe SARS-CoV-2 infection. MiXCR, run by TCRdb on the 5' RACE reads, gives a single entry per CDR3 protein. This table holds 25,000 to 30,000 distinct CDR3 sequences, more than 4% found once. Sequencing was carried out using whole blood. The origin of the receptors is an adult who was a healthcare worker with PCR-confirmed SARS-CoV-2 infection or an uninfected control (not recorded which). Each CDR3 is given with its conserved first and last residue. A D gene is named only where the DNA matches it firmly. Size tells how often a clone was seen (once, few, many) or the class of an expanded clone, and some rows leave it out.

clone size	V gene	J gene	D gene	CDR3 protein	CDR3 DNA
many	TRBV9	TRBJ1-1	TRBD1	CASSRTGRNTEAFF	TGTGCCAGCAGCCGGACAGGGCGGAACACTGAAGCTTTCTTT
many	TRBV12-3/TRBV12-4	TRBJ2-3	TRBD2	CASSLARSGALRSTDTQYF	TGTGCCAGCAGTTTAGCGCGTAGCGGGGCCCTAAGAAGCACAGATACGCAGTATTTT
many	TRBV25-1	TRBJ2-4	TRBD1	CATKGQTNIQYF	TGTGCCACCAAGGGACAGACGAACATTCAGTACTTC
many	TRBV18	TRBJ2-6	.	CASSPFFEGANVLTF	TGTGCCAGCTCACCCTTCTTTGAGGGGGCCAACGTCCTGACTTTC
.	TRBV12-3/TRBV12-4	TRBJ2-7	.	CASKGFYEQYF	TGTGCCAGCAAGGGTTTCTACGAGCAGTACTTC
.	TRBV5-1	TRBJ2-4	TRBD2	CASSAIAGGPMDIQYF	TGCGCCAGCAGCGCAATAGCGGGGGGGCCTATGGACATTCAGTACTTC
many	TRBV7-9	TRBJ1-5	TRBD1	CASTFGTGNQPQHF	TGTGCCAGCACCTTTGGGACAGGCAATCAGCCCCAGCATTTT
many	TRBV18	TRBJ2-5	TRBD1	CASSPLGQGRRETQYF	TGTGCCAGCTCACCACTAGGACAGGGAAGGCGAGAGACCCAGTACTTC
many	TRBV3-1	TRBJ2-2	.	CACAVGGELFF	TGTGCCTGCGCGGTAGGCGGGGAGCTGTTTTTT
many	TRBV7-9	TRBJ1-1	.	CASSLVGSEAFF	TGTGCCAGCAGCTTAGTAGGCAGTGAAGCTTTCTTT
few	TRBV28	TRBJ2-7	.	CASSDRRYEQYF	TGTGCCAGCAGCGATAGACGGTACGAGCAGTACTTC
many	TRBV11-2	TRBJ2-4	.	CASSSPTGQLAKNIQYF	TGTGCCAGCAGCTCCCCAACAGGCCAGCTAGCCAAAAACATTCAGTACTTC
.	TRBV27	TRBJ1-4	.	CASSQPGILGGEKLFF	TGTGCCAGCAGTCAACCAGGGATTTTGGGTGGAGAAAAACTGTTTTTT
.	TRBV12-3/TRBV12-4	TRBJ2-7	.	CASSFTGARYEQYF	TGTGCCAGCAGTTTTACCGGGGCCCGCTACGAGCAGTACTTC
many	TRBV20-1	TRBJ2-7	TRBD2	CSASSGAAYEQYF	TGCAGTGCCAGTAGCGGGGCGGCCTACGAGCAGTACTTC
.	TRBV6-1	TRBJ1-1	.	CASRDSLNTEAFF	TGTGCCAGCAGGGACAGCCTGAACACTGAAGCTTTCTTT
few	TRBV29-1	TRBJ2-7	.	CSVDLQGADEQYF	TGCAGCGTTGACCTACAGGGTGCCGACGAGCAGTACTTC
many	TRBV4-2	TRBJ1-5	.	CASSQDRPGQLQVQPQHF	TGTGCCAGCAGCCAAGACCGCCCAGGACAGTTGCAGGTTCAGCCCCAGCATTTT
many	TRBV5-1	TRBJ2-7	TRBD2	CASSLAGGGAGYEQYF	TGCGCCAGCAGCTTGGCAGGCGGGGGGGCAGGCTACGAGCAGTACTTC
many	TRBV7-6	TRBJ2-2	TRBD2	CASSSIPSGANTGELFF	TGTGCCAGCAGCTCAATCCCTAGCGGGGCGAACACCGGGGAGCTGTTTTTT
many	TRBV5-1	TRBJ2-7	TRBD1	CASSLAQDRANEQYF	TGCGCCAGCAGCTTGGCCCAGGACAGGGCCAACGAGCAGTACTTC
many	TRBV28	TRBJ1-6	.	CASSPVREGPPLHF	TGTGCCAGCAGTCCGGTCAGGGAGGGTCCACCCCTCCACTTT
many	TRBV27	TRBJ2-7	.	CASSLSDNYEQYF	TGTGCCAGCAGTTTATCGGACAACTACGAGCAGTACTTC
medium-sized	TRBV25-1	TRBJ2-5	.	CATRTTGASSETQYF	TGTGCCACCCGAACAACCGGGGCTTCGTCGGAGACCCAGTACTTC
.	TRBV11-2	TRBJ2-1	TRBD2	CASSFLRLAGSYNEQFF	TGTGCCAGCAGCTTCCTCCGACTAGCGGGCTCCTACAATGAGCAGTTCTTC
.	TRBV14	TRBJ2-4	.	CASSQAGTVKNIQYF	TGTGCCAGCAGCCAGGCAGGGACTGTGAAAAACATTCAGTACTTC
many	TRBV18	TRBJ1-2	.	CASSPDSNGYTF	TGTGCCAGCTCACCAGACAGTAACGGCTACACCTTC